The sequence of this T cell receptor beta chain was determined in a study of blood T cell repertoires in COVID-19. Study details: COVID-19 samples, acute and convalescent, were from the United States, Italy and Spain. T cells, B-cell-depleted T cells, or PBMCs supplied cDNA or gDNA.

Trimming shortened V by 6 bases and J by 7 bases, and 13 bases separated the two germline ends. CDR1 is MDHEN, CDR2 SYDVKM, per germline. The CDR3 length is 12 residues. Original data processing: Amplification with reference gene primers provided the estimates of nucleated cell counts. Here immunoSEQ multiplex PCR was the method, and the copy in TCRdb shows in-frame clones only, minus some. That table supplies the V and J calls and clone size; D and trimming were determined from the DNA. This repertoire shows tens of thousands of clones, 89% found once; its top ten account for 5% to 5.5%. This clonotype originated in a woman at least 80 years old with active COVID-19. The V gene is TRBV28, the J gene TRBJ2-7, with D perhaps TRBD2 (6 bases). The sequenced sample was peripheral blood. The CDR3 reads CASSSSGGEQYF. CDR3 sequence (DNA): TGTGCCAGCAGCTCTTCAGGAGGGGAGCAGTACTTC.